Included here is one T cell receptor beta chain sequence, with context. What it binds is unknown. Generated by immunoSEQ multiplex PCR, the TCRdb table keeps only in-frame clones and is missing some. The table has tens of thousands of clones, 85% seen once. With 6 bases removed from V and 3 bases from J, the gap between germline ends came to 11 bases. CDR3 size: 14 residues. Germline V gives CDR1 MRHNA, CDR2 SNTAGT. The data belong to a study of OX40 agonist ivuxolimab in advanced cancers. Study overall: All patients had ivuxolimab intravenously every 2 weeks at 0.01 to 10 mg/kg. Findings and caveats of the study: Among patients with partial responses at 0.1-3.0 mg/kg, clonal expansion was among the lowest. Among T cells, CD8+ cells averaged more expanded clones than CD4+ cells.

A history of autoimmune disease or systemic immunosuppression excluded patients. This receptor was obtained from an adult with an advanced solid tumor such as melanoma, head and neck, liver or kidney cancer. This rearrangement joins TRBV6-4 to TRBJ2-2; D might be TRBD1 (6 bases). The specimen comprised CD4+ or CD8+ T cells sorted from blood, sampled in a trial of the OX40 agonist ivuxolimab. CDR3 nucleotide sequence: TGTGCCAGCAGCGAACAGGGAGACACCGGGGAGCTGTTTTTT. Translated, it gives CASSEQGDTGELFF.